What follows are 21 T cell receptor beta chains derived from one specimen sequenced in a study of response to subunit inactivated influenza vaccine. TCRdb reprocessed the RT-PCR reads via MiXCR and lists one record per CDR3 protein. The sample holds about 530,000 distinct CDR3 sequences, roughly 12% seen once. Sequencing was performed on PBMCs from blood, taken on the day of vaccination. The receptors stem from a middle-aged man who received an inactivated influenza vaccine.

This clonotype has more than one count but fewer than ten. This rearrangement joins TRBV5-6 to TRBJ2-3; TRBD2 matches 8 bases. Germline CDR1 is SGHDT and CDR2 is YYEEEE. The CDR3 is made up of 17 amino acids. J lost 0 bases, V lost 4 bases, and 10 bases had no gene match. For the CDR3, the DNA is TGTGCCAGCAGCAGACAATATAGCGGGATAAGCACAGATACGCAGTATTTT. Translating it yields CASSRQYSGISTDTQYF.

Only a few counts were recorded for this clonotype. J is TRBJ2-7 and V is TRBV4-1; D remains ambiguous. The CDR3 extends over 17 amino acids. Germline loops: CDR1 MGHRA, CDR2 YSYEKL. Deletions cut 2 bases from V and 0 bases from J, with 17 bases between. DNA for the CDR3: TGCGCCAGCAGCCAAAATCCCACGCAGGCCGTCTCCTACGAGCAGTACTTC. It is translated as CASSQNPTQAVSYEQYF.

This clonotype was seen only a few times. The J gene is TRBJ2-1, the V gene TRBV24-1; D is tentatively TRBD1 or TRBD2 (6 bases each). Per germline, CDR1 KGHDR and CDR2 SFDVKD. V lost 0 bases to trimming and J lost 3 bases, with 8 bases between them. CDR3 length equals 15 residues. CDR3 nucleotide sequence: TGTGCCACCAGTGATTTGCGGGGGCGCTACAATGAGCAGTTCTTC. It yields the protein CATSDLRGRYNEQFF.

A few counts support this clonotype. The chain couples TRBV28 to TRBJ2-7, with TRBD1 as a possible D gene (6 bases). The CDR3 extends over 14 amino acids. Germline-derived CDR1 and CDR2 are MDHEN and SYDVKM. V gave up 9 bases and J gave up 2 bases, with 17 bases separating them. The CDR3 loop reads CASAGAGPPYEQYF. The CDR3 nucleotides read TGTGCCAGTGCAGGGGCAGGACCTCCCTACGAGCAGTACTTC.

This clonotype occurred a few times. The chain links TRBV2 to TRBJ2-1; the match to TRBD1 covers 10 bases. The CDR3 runs 17 residues. Germline V lookup: CDR1 SNHLY, CDR2 FYNNEI. The V and J ends lost 7 bases and 0 bases, in that order; junction bases with no gene match: 9. CDR3 loop: CASTGTGEVSSYNEQFF. The CDR3 region has the DNA TGTGCCAGCACCGGGACAGGGGAGGTCAGCTCCTACAATGAGCAGTTCTTC.

The table lists this clonotype with a few counts. The chain joins TRBV5-1 to TRBJ2-1; TRBD2 aligns across 7 bases. The CDR3 length is 15 residues. V shed 0 bases, J shed 7 bases, and the junction held 7 bases outside the gene matches. CDR1 and CDR2 (germline): SGHRS, YFSETQ. Here the CDR3 DNA reads TGCGCCAGCAGCTTGGATGTGCTCGGGGGGAATGAGCAGTTCTTC. Protein product: CASSLDVLGGNEQFF.

This clonotype showed up many times. This sequence joins TRBV27 and TRBJ2-6; the D is unclear. Per the germline V gene, CDR1 is MNHEY and CDR2 is SMNVEV (reference sequence). The CDR3 covers 17 residues. Trimming cost V 3 bases and J 0 bases, with 12 bases left between them. The CDR3 here is CASSFYGRSSGANVLTF. CDR3 in DNA: TGTGCCAGCAGTTTCTACGGACGTAGCTCTGGGGCCAACGTCCTGACTTTC.

This clonotype was seen many times. V and J are TRBV5-1 and TRBJ2-1; tentatively, D is TRBD2 (6 bases). Trimming shortened V by 4 bases and J by 2 bases, and 13 bases separated the two germline ends. Per the germline V gene, CDR1 is SGHRS and CDR2 is YFSETQ. CDR3 size: 15 residues. CDR3 loop: CASSPVGGAYNEQFF. The DNA for the CDR3 is TGCGCCAGCAGCCCCGTGGGGGGAGCCTACAATGAGCAGTTCTTC.

This clonotype has more than one count but fewer than ten. The CDR3 spells CASSPTPGGLGIGGTIYF. The CDR3 bases are TGCGCCAGCAGCCCCACGCCAGGGGGCTTAGGAATCGGGGGCACCATATATTTT. This chain uses TRBV5-1 with TRBJ1-3; 8 nucleotides match TRBD1. CDR3 size: 18 residues. The junction had 21 bases not matched to a gene; V was cut back by 4 bases and J by 9 bases. Germline CDR1 SGHRS, CDR2 YFSETQ.

This clonotype was seen a few times. The chain has TRBV19 and TRBJ2-1; 8 bases line up with TRBD2. The J segment lost 2 bases and the V segment lost 2 bases, leaving 5 bases of the junction unmatched. Germline loops: CDR1 LNHDA, CDR2 SQIVND (reference sequence). The CDR3 has 16 residues. CDR3 loop: CASSINLAGPYNEQFF. The CDR3 nucleotides read TGTGCCAGTAGTATAAACCTAGCGGGCCCCTACAATGAGCAGTTCTTC.

Of note for this clonotype: A single base separates this from a much larger clone, so it may be a read error. The chain recombines TRBV4-3 with TRBJ2-5; D is unclear. This CDR3 is 13 amino acids long. The germline V gene encodes CDR1 LGHNA and CDR2 YSLEER. V was cut by 0 bases and J by 4 bases, with 6 bases left in between. The CDR3 DNA sequence: TGCGCCAGCAGCCAAGATCTGGTAGAGACCCAGTACTTC. Protein sequence: CASSQDLVETQYF.

This clonotype has a count of ten or more. V gene TRBV3-1 combines with J gene TRBJ1-5; 9 bases are a match to TRBD1. Germline V lookup: CDR1 LGHDT, CDR2 YNNKEL (reference sequence). The length of the CDR3 is 14 residues. Germline trimming cut 4 bases from V and 11 bases from J; bases unmatched to any gene: 9. For the CDR3, the DNA is TGTGCCAGCAGCCTCGGGACAGGGTGGGTCGCCCAGCATTTT. It encodes CASSLGTGWVAQHF.

V usage is TRBV20-1 and J usage is TRBJ2-2; 12 bases line up with TRBD2. Per germline, CDR1 DFQATT and CDR2 SNEGSKA (reference sequence). The V gene end was trimmed by 0 bases and the J gene end by 0 bases; junction bases not matched to a gene: 8. The CDR3 loop spans 19 amino acids. CDR3 nucleotides: TGCAGTGCTAGAGATAATTTCCTAGCGGGAGGGCCGAACACCGGGGAGCTGTTTTTT. As protein: CSARDNFLAGGPNTGELFF.

This clonotype was seen a few times. The V gene is TRBV4-3, the J gene TRBJ2-6; 7 nucleotides align to TRBD1. The CDR3 is 18 residues long. CDR1 LGHNA and CDR2 YSLEER come from the germline V gene. Trimming cost V 1 base and J 1 base; bases outside gene matches: 7. The CDR3 spells CASSQGGQVVSGANVLTF. In DNA, the CDR3 is TGCGCCAGCAGCCAAGGCGGACAGGTCGTTTCTGGGGCCAACGTCCTGACTTTC.

The chain has TRBV3-1 and TRBJ1-6; D is unclear. CDR1 and CDR2 (germline): LGHDT, YNNKEL (reference sequence). The CDR3 is made up of 13 amino acids. The germline V and J ends were trimmed by 1 base and 7 bases, with 5 bases remaining between them. This CDR3 reads CASSQGGNSPLHF. The CDR3 DNA reads TGTGCCAGCAGCCAAGGGGGAAATTCACCCCTCCACTTT. Drawing the rest from reference TRBV3-1 and TRBJ1-6, the complete variable domain is DTAVSQTPKYLVTQMGNDKSIKCEQNLGHDTMYWYKQDSKKFLKIMFSYNNKELIINETVPNRFSPKSPDKAHLNLHINSLELGDSAVYFCASSQGGNSPLHFGNGTRLTVT.

This clonotype was observed many times. The J gene is TRBJ2-1, the V gene TRBV6-1, with 10 nucleotides matching TRBD1. The germline V gene has CDR1 MNHNS and CDR2 SASEGT. The CDR3 has 14 residues. V dropped 6 bases and J dropped 7; count of bases not matched to a gene: 6. The CDR3 DNA sequence: TGTGCCAGCAGCCTAAGACAGGGGGCGAATGAGCAGTTCTTC. It encodes CASSLRQGANEQFF.

This clonotype was observed a handful of times. This chain uses TRBV11-2 with TRBJ2-3, with 9 bases aligning to TRBD2. CDR1 SGHAT and CDR2 FQNNGV come from the germline V gene. J gave up 4 bases and V 2 bases, and 7 bases lay outside the gene matches. This CDR3 comprises 16 residues. The chain's CDR3 is CASSLRVSGSSDTQYF. The DNA of the CDR3 is TGTGCCAGCAGCTTAAGGGTTAGCGGGAGTTCAGATACGCAGTATTTT. The full variable domain, completed using reference TRBV11-2 and TRBJ2-3, is EAGVAQSPRYKIIEKRQSVAFWCNPISGHATLYWYQQILGQGPKLLIQFQNNGVVDDSQLPKDRFSAERLKGVDSTLKIQPAKLEDSAVYLCASSLRVSGSSDTQYFGPGTRLTVL.

The chain recombines TRBV5-6 with TRBJ1-2; a weak D match, TRBD1 (6 bases). V was clipped by 6 bases and J by 0 bases, with 15 bases between them. Germline-derived CDR1 and CDR2 are SGHDT and YYEEEE. The CDR3 has 15 residues. The CDR3 DNA is TGTGCCAGCATCACACAGGGCCCAGCTAACTATGGCTACACCTTC. It is translated as CASITQGPANYGYTF.

This clonotype was observed a handful of times. V gene TRBV4-2 combines with J gene TRBJ2-1; 9 bases are a match to TRBD2. Trimming removed 1 base from V and 8 bases from J; junction bases left unmatched: 9. This CDR3 is 16 amino acids long. CDR1 LGHNA and CDR2 YNFKEQ come from the germline V gene. CDR3 bases: TGTGCCAGCAGCCAAGCTGAGCGGGAGGTACCGGATGAGCAGTTCTTC. It translates to CASSQAEREVPDEQFF.

This clonotype was detected a few times. The V and J genes are TRBV29-1 and TRBJ2-2; 8 bases are a match to TRBD2. The CDR3 loop spans 12 amino acids. The V gene end was trimmed by 8 bases and the J gene end by 5 bases; junction bases not matched to a gene: 4. The germline gives CDR1 SQVTM, CDR2 ANQGSEA. CDR3 coding DNA: TGCAGCACAGCGGGAGTTACCGGGGAGCTGTTTTTT. Protein product: CSTAGVTGELFF.

This clonotype showed up just a few times. The rearrangement uses TRBV19 and TRBJ2-2, with 7 bases aligning to TRBD1. CDR3 length: 14 residues. Germline V gives CDR1 LNHDA, CDR2 SQIVND (reference sequence). Germline trimming cut 4 bases from V and 4 bases from J; bases unmatched to any gene: 3. The CDR3 is CASSRYRGTGELFF. CDR3 bases: TGTGCCAGTAGTAGATACAGGGGCACCGGGGAGCTGTTTTTT.